What follows are 14 T cell receptor beta chains derived from one specimen sequenced in a study of regulatory T cells in long-lasting Graves disease. The time point is: newly diagnosed GD, antithyroid drugs for less than 3 months. With RNA extracted from PBMCs as input, the TCR library was made. With iRepertoire HTBI primers and Arm-PCR of CDR3 regions, TCR beta libraries were built. TCRdb ran MiXCR on the multiplex PCR reads and lists one entry per CDR3 protein. The repertoire holds about 610,000 distinct CDR3 sequences, with roughly a sixth as singletons. The sample was also reused in another study, on T cells in Graves' hyperthyroidism and ophthalmopathy.

Here the sequenced sample was peripheral blood mononuclear cells (PBMCs), taken at new diagnosis, from a patient treated with antithyroid drugs. The receptors shown here come from a young man with Graves disease.

This clonotype was picked up a small number of times. The V call is TRBV2, the J call TRBJ1-2; maybe TRBD1 (6 bases). V was clipped by 6 bases and J by 4 bases, with 18 bases between them. CDR1 and CDR2 from the germline V gene are SNHLY and FYNNEI. The CDR3 contains 15 residues. In DNA, the CDR3 is TGTGCCAGCAGCCCTGAGGGGGGACAACTCTATGGCTACACCTTC. Translating it yields CASSPEGGQLYGYTF.

This clonotype was detected many times. The V gene is TRBV6-2 or TRBV6-3, the J gene TRBJ2-1, with 13 nucleotides matching TRBD2. Germline CDR1 is MNHEY and CDR2 is SVGEGT. The CDR3 spans 16 residues. V was pared by 4 bases and J by 8 bases, with 8 bases of the junction left unmatched. CDR3 region: CASSLRTSGSKYEQFF. For the CDR3, the DNA is TGTGCCAGCAGTTTGAGGACTAGCGGGAGTAAGTATGAGCAGTTCTTC.

The table lists this clonotype with many counts. The rearrangement joins TRBV20-1 to TRBJ2-7; TRBD2 is a possible D gene (6 bases). Deletions cut 4 bases from V and 1 base from J, with 8 bases between. The CDR3 loop spans 12 amino acids. Germline V gives CDR1 DFQATT, CDR2 SNEGSKA (reference sequence). The CDR3 DNA reads TGCAGTGCTACACTAGCTTCCTACGAGCAGTACTTC. This translates into CSATLASYEQYF.

The chain uses TRBV5-5 and TRBJ2-1; 7 nucleotides align to TRBD1. V was pared by 2 bases and J by 9 bases, with 5 bases of the junction left unmatched. The V gene's germline CDR1 is SGHKS and CDR2 YYEKEE (reference sequence). The CDR3 extends over 13 amino acids. CDR3 nucleotide sequence: TGTGCCAGCAGCTTAGACGAGGGGGCTGAGCAGTTCTTC. Its protein product is CASSLDEGAEQFF.

This clonotype was counted many times. The CDR3 DNA reads TGCAGTGCTAGAGTGACTCATGGCACAGATACGCAGTATTTT. It translates to CSARVTHGTDTQYF. The chain joins TRBV20-1 to TRBJ2-3; no definite D call. The CDR3 has 14 residues. V was trimmed by 1 base and J by 1 base, leaving 9 bases between them. CDR1 and CDR2 from the germline V gene are DFQATT and SNEGSKA (reference sequence).

This clonotype was observed many times. The chain uses TRBV27 and TRBJ2-5; D unclear. The CDR3 length is 11 residues. Germline lookup yields CDR1 MNHEY and CDR2 SMNVEV (reference sequence). Between the trimmed V and J ends, which lost 5 bases and 3 bases, there was a span of 4 bases. The CDR3 protein is CASSGKETQYF. CDR3 DNA: TGTGCCAGCAGTGGGAAAGAGACCCAGTACTTC.

The rearrangement links TRBV30 to TRBJ2-1; 11 nucleotides match TRBD2. Germline lookup yields CDR1 GTSNPN and CDR2 SVGIG (reference sequence). The CDR3 extends over 14 amino acids. V shed 4 bases, J shed 9 bases, and the junction held 8 bases outside the gene matches. The DNA of the CDR3 is TGTGCCTGGATGTTAGCGGGAGGGTCGGGTGAGCAGTTCTTC. It translates to CAWMLAGGSGEQFF.

At least ten counts were recorded for this clonotype. This CDR3 reads CASSSRNRGTSGDNEQFF. The CDR3 nucleotides read TGTGCCAGCAGCTCGAGGAACCGCGGGACTAGCGGAGACAATGAGCAGTTCTTC. This sequence joins TRBV11-3 and TRBJ2-1, with TRBD2 identical over 11 bases. Germline V CDR1 and CDR2: SGHNT, YENEEA. The length of the CDR3 is 18 residues. The V segment lost 4 bases and the J segment 5 bases; nucleotides outside the gene matches: 13.

The chain uses TRBV29-1 and TRBJ1-1, with 9 bases fitting TRBD1. V lost 4 bases, J lost 5 bases, and 5 bases stayed unmatched. This CDR3 spans 13 amino acids. Germline V CDR1 and CDR2: SQVTM, ANQGSEA. The CDR3 DNA reads as TGCAGCGTTGGAACCGGGACAGGGACTGAAGCTTTCTTT. It translates to CSVGTGTGTEAFF.

The chain couples TRBV5-1 to TRBJ2-3, with TRBD2 matching over 8 bases. This CDR3 is 18 amino acids long. Trimming at V came to 0 bases and at J to 0 bases, leaving 9 bases not matched to a gene. The germline CDR1 and CDR2 sequences are SGHRS and YFSETQ. As DNA, the CDR3 is TGCGCCAGCAGCTTGGGGCTAGCGGGCTTCCCAAGCACAGATACGCAGTATTTT. Translation: CASSLGLAGFPSTDTQYF.

The chain is built from TRBV5-1 and TRBJ1-4, with 11 nucleotides matching TRBD1. The CDR3 is 16 residues long. Germline V CDR1 and CDR2: SGHRS, YFSETQ. V dropped 3 bases and J dropped 3; count of bases not matched to a gene: 4. The CDR3 nucleotides read TGCGCCAGCAGCTCGGACAGGGGGCTCGCTAATGAAAAACTGTTTTTT. This codes for CASSSDRGLANEKLFF.

This clonotype was detected many times. This chain connects TRBV4-1 to TRBJ2-1, with D possibly being TRBD1 or TRBD2 (6 bases each). Germline-derived CDR1 and CDR2 are MGHRA and YSYEKL. The CDR3 extends over 14 amino acids. The V end was cut by 1 base, the J end by 9 bases, with 13 bases between. The CDR3 reads CASSQGHGGSEQFF. In nucleotides, the CDR3 is TGCGCCAGCAGCCAAGGACACGGGGGCAGTGAGCAGTTCTTC.

This clonotype was seen a few times. The chain uses TRBV28 and TRBJ2-3; perhaps TRBD2 as D (5 bases). The CDR3 is 14 residues long. Germline V gene sequence: CDR1 MDHEN, CDR2 SYDVKM. V was cut by 3 bases and J by 3 bases, with 10 bases left in between. As DNA, the CDR3 is TGTGCCAGCAGTTTGTTCGGGATTACAGATACGCAGTATTTT. Amino acid sequence: CASSLFGITDTQYF.

At least ten counts were recorded for this clonotype. The V call is TRBV7-8, the J call TRBJ2-2; D could derive from TRBD1 or TRBD2 (5 bases each). With 2 bases removed from V and 1 base from J, the gap between germline ends came to 20 bases. The V gene's germline CDR1 is SGHVS and CDR2 FQNEAQ. The CDR3 has 19 amino acids. In nucleotides, the CDR3 is TGTGCCAGCAGCTTAAACGTCTGGGGGAGAAGACGGAACACCGGGGAGCTGTTTTTT. Translating it yields CASSLNVWGRRRNTGELFF. Based on the CDR3 plus reference TRBV7-8 and TRBJ2-2, the full variable domain is GAGVSQSPRYKVAKRGQDVALRCDPISGHVSLFWYQQALGQGPEFLTYFQNEAQLDKSGLPSDRFFAERPEGSVSTLKIQRTQQEDSAVYLCASSLNVWGRRRNTGELFFGEGSRLTVL.